This TCR beta chain was found in a study of OX40 agonist ivuxolimab in advanced cancers. For the study at large: The patients got ivuxolimab, which is an agonistic anti-OX40 (CD134) antibody. Patients received intravenous ivuxolimab every 2 weeks at 0.01 to 10 mg/kg. Participants could have had prior anti-PD-1, anti-PD-L1 or anti-CTLA-4 therapy, and around 43% had some. General study points: Researchers report that CD8+ T cells had, on average, more expanded clones than CD4+.

Germline V gene lookup returns CDR1 LNHDA and CDR2 SQIVND (reference sequence). Trimming left V 4 bases short and J 8 bases short, with 16 bases between. The CDR3 has 14 amino acids. About this clone: The antigen is not known.

Produced via immunoSEQ multiplex PCR; TCRdb's table is partial and in-frame only. The sample carries approximately 77,000 clones, about four fifths recorded once. The chain carries TRBV19 and TRBJ2-3; tentatively, D is TRBD1 or TRBD2 (6 bases each). The sample consisted of CD4+ or CD8+ T cells sorted from blood, taken in a trial of the OX40 agonist ivuxolimab. The clonotype comes from an adult with an advanced solid tumor such as melanoma, head and neck, liver or kidney cancer. The CDR3 bases are TGTGCCAGTAGTAGGGCAGGGGAGGCAGGTACGCAGTATTTT. It yields the protein CASSRAGEAGTQYF.